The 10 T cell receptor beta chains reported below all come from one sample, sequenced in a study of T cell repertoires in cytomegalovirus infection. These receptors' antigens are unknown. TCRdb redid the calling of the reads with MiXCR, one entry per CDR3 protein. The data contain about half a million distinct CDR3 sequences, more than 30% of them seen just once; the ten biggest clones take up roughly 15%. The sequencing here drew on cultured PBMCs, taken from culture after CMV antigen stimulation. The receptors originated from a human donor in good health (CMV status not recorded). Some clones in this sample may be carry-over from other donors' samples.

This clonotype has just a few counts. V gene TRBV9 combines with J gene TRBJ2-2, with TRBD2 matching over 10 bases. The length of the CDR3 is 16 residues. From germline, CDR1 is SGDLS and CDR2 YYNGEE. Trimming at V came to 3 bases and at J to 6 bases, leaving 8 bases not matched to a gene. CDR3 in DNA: TGTGCCAGCAGCGCAGGAAGCGGGAGGGCCCCCGGGGAGCTGTTTTTT. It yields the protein CASSAGSGRAPGELFF.

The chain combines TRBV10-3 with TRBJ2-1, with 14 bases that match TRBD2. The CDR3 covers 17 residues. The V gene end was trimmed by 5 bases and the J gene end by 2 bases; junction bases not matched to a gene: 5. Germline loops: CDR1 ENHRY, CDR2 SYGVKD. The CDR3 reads CAISRTSGRTTYNEQFF. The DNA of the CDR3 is TGTGCCATCAGTAGGACTAGCGGGAGGACCACCTACAATGAGCAGTTCTTC.

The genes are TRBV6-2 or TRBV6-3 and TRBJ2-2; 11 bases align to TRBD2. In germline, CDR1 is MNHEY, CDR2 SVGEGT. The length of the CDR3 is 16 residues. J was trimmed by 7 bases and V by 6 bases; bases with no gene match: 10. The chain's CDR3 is CASSIISGRAGGELFF. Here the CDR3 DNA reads TGTGCCAGCAGCATTATTAGCGGGAGGGCCGGCGGGGAGCTGTTTTTT.

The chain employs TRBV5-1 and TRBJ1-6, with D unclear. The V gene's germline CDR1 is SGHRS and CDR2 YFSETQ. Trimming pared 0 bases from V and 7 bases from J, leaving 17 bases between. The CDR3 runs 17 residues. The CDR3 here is CASSLVPRPVTNSPLHF. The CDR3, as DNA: TGCGCCAGCAGCTTGGTGCCCAGGCCGGTGACCAATTCACCCCTCCACTTT.

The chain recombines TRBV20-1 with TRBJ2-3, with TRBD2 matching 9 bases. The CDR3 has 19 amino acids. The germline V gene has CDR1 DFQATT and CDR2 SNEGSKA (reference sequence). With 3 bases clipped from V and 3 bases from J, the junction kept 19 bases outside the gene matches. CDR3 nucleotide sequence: TGCAGTGCTAGGGATCCCGTTAGCGGGAGCGGATGGGGGACAGATACGCAGTATTTT. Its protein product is CSARDPVSGSGWGTDTQYF.

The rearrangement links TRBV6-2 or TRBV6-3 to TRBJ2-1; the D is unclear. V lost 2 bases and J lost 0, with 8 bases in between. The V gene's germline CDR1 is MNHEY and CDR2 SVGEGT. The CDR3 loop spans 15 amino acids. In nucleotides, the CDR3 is TGTGCCAGCAGTTACATGCCCATCTCCTACAATGAGCAGTTCTTC. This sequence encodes CASSYMPISYNEQFF.

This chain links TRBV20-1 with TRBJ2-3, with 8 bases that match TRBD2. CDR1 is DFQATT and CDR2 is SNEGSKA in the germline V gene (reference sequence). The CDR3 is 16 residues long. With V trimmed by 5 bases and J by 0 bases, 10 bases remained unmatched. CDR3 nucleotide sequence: TGCAGTGCTCCTCTCCCCGGGAGGGGGAGCACAGATACGCAGTATTTT. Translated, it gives CSAPLPGRGSTDTQYF.

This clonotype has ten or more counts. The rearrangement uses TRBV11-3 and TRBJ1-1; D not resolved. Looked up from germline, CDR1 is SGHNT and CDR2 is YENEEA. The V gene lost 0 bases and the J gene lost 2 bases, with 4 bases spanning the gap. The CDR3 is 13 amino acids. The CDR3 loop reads CASSLEGNTEAFF. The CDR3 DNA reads TGTGCCAGCAGCTTAGAGGGCAACACTGAAGCTTTCTTT.

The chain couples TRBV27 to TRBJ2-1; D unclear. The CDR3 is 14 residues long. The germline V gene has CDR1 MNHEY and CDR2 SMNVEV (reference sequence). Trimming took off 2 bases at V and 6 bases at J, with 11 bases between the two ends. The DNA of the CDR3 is TGTGCCAGCAGTTTAAGACCGCCTCTCAATGAGCAGTTCTTC. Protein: CASSLRPPLNEQFF.

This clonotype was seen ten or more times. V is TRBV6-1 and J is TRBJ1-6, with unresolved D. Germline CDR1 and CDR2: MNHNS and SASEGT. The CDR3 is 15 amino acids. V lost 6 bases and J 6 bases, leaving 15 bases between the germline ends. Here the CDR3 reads CASRTGPTFNSPLHF. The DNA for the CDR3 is TGTGCCAGCAGGACCGGGCCTACGTTTAATTCACCCCTCCACTTT.